Given below is one TCR beta chain in context. The antigen remains unidentified. A single heparinised blood sample, averaging about 100 mL, was obtained per donor. Sequenced material consisted of expressed TCRB transcripts (all of the isolated RNA was reverse transcribed). About 3.3 million reads, on average, came from each naive, central memory and regulatory T cell sample. Using immunoSEQ multiplex PCR, the repertoire was profiled, and TCRdb retains in-frame clones only, with some absent. Of about 180,000 clones in the sample, approximately 7.9% are singletons; the top ten hold roughly 0.46%. The V gene end was trimmed by 5 bases and the J gene end by 5 bases; junction bases not matched to a gene: 9. Germline CDR1 and CDR2: SGHTA and FQGNSA. The CDR3 totals 15 residues. These data belong to a study of beta chain features in type 1 diabetes. Notes on the study in general: Shorter TCRB CDR3s, moderately but significantly so, were found in Type 1 diabetes patients in all four CD4+ subsets. When VDJ junctions were examined, type 1 diabetes patients showed fewer insertions and more deletions.

The V call is TRBV7-2, the J call TRBJ2-5; 9 nucleotides line up with TRBD2. The material sequenced was central memory CD4+ T cells from blood. This sequence originates from a man between 18 and 35 years old with type 1 diabetes. The CDR3 DNA sequence: TGTGCCAGCAGCCAGGCGGGGGGGCCAGGGGAGACCCAGTACTTC. This sequence encodes CASSQAGGPGETQYF.